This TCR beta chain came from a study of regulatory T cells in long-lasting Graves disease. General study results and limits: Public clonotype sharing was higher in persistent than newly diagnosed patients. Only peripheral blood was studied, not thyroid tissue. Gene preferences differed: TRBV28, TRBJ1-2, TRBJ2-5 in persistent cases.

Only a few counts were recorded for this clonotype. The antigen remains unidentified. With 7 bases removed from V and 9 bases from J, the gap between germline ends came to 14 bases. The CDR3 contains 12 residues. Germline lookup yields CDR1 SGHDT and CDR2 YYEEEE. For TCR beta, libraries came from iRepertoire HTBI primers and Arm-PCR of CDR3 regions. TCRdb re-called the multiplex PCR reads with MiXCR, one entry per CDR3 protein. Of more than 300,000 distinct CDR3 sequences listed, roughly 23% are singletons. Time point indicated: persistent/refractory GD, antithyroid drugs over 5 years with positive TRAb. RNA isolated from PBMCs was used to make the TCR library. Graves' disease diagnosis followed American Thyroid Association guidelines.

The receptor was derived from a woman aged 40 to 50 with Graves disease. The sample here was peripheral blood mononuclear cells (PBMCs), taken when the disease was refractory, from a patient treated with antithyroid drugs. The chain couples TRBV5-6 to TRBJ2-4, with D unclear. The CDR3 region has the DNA TGTGCCAGCGGCCAAAAAGTGGGCATTCAGTACTTC. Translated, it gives CASGQKVGIQYF.